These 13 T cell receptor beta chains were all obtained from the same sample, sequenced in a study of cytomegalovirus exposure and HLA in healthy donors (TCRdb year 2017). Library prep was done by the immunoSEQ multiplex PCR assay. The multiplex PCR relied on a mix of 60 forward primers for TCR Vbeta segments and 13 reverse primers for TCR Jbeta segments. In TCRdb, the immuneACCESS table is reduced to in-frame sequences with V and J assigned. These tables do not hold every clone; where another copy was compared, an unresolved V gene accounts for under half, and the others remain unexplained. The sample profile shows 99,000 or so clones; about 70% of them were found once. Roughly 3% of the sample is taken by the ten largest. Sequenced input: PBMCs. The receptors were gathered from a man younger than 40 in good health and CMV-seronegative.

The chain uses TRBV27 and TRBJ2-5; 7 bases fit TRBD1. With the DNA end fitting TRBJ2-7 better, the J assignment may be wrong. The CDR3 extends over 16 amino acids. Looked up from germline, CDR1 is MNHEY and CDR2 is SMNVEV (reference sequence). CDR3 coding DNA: TGTGCCAGCAGTCAGGCTTCGGGACAGTTACCTTACGAGCAGTACTTC. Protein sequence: CASSQASGQLPYEQYF.

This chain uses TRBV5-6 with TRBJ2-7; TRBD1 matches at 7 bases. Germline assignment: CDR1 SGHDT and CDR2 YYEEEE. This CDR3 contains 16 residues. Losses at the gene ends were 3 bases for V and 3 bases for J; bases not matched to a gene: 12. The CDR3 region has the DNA TGTGCCAGCAGCTCGCCAACACAGGGGCTCAGCTACGAGCAGTACTTC. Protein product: CASSSPTQGLSYEQYF. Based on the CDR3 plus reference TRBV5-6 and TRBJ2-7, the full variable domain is DAGVTQSPTHLIKTRGQQVTLRCSPKSGHDTVSWYQQALGQGPQFIFQYYEEEERQRGNFPDRFSGHQFPNYSSELNVNALLLGDSALYLCASSSPTQGLSYEQYFGPGTRLTVT.

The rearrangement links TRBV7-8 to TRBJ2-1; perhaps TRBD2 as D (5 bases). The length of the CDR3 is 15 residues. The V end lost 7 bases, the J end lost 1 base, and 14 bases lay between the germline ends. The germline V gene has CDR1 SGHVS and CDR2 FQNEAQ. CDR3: CASIRSGLSYNEQFF. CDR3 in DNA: TGTGCCAGCATTCGCAGCGGACTTTCCTACAATGAGCAGTTCTTC. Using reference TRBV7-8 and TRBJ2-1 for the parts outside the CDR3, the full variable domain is GAGVSQSPRYKVAKRGQDVALRCDPISGHVSLFWYQQALGQGPEFLTYFQNEAQLDKSGLPSDRFFAERPEGSVSTLKIQRTQQEDSAVYLCASIRSGLSYNEQFFGPGTRLTVL.

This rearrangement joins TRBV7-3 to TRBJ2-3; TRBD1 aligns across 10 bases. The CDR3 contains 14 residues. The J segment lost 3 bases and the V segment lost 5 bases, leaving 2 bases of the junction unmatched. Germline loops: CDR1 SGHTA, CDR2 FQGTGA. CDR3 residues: CASSRQGATDTQYF. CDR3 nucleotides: TGTGCCAGCAGCAGACAGGGGGCAACAGATACGCAGTATTTT.

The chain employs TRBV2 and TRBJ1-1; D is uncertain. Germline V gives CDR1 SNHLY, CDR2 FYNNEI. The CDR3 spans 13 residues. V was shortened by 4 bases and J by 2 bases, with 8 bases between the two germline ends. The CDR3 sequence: CASSGQSNTEAFF. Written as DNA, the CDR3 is TGTGCCAGCAGTGGCCAGTCTAACACTGAAGCTTTCTTT.

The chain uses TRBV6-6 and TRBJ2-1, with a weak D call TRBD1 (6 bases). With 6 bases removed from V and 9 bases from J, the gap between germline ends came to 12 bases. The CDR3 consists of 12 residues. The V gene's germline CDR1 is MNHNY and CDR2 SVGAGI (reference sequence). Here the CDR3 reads CASRIQGSEQFF. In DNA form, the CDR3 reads TGTGCCAGCAGGATACAGGGATCTGAGCAGTTCTTC.

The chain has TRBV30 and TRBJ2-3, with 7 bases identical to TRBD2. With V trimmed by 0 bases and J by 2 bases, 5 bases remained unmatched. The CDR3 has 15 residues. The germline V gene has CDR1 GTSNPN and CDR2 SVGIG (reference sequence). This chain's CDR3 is CAWSVGGRDTDTQYF. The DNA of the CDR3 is TGTGCCTGGAGTGTGGGTGGGAGGGACACAGATACGCAGTATTTT.

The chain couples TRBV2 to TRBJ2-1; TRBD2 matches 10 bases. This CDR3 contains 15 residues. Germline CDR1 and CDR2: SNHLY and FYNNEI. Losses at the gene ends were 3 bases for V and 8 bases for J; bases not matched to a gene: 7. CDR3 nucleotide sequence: TGTGCCAGCAGTGATCAGGCTAGCGGGAGTTATGAGCAGTTCTTC. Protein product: CASSDQASGSYEQFF.

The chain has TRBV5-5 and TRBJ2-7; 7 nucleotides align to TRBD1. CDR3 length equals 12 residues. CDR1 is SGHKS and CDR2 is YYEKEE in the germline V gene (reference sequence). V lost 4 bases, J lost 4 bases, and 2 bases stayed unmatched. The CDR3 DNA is TGTGCCAGCAGCCAGGACAGGTACGAGCAGTACTTC. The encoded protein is CASSQDRYEQYF.

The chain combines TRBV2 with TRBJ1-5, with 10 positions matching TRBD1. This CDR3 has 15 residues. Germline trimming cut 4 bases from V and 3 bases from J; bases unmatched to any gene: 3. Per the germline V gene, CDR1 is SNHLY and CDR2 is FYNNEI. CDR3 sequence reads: CASSGGTGDNQPQHF. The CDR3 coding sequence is TGTGCCAGCAGTGGCGGGACAGGGGACAATCAGCCCCAGCATTTT.

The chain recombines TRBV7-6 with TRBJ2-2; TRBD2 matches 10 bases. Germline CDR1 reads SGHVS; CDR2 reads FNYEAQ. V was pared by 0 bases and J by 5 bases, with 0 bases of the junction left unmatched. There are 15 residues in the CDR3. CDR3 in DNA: TGTGCCAGCAGCTTAGCGACTAGCGGGACCGGGGAGCTGTTTTTT. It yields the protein CASSLATSGTGELFF.

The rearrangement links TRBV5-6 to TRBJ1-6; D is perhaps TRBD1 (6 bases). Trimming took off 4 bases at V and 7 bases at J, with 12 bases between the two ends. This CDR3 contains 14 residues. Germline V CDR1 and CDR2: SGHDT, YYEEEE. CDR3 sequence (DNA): TGTGCCAGCAGCAGGGTTAGGGGGAATTCACCCCTCCACTTT. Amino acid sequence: CASSRVRGNSPLHF. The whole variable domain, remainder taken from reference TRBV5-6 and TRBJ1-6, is DAGVTQSPTHLIKTRGQQVTLRCSPKSGHDTVSWYQQALGQGPQFIFQYYEEEERQRGNFPDRFSGHQFPNYSSELNVNALLLGDSALYLCASSRVRGNSPLHFGNGTRLTVT.

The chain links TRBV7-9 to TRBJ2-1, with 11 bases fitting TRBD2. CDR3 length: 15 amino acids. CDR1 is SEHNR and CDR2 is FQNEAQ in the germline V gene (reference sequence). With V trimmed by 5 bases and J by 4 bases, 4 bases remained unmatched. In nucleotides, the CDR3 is TGTGCCAGCAGCGATCGACTAGCGGGGTACAATGAGCAGTTCTTC. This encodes CASSDRLAGYNEQFF.